Listed below are T cell receptor beta chains from one sample, sequenced in a study of blood T cells in healthy people across ages. TCRdb reanalysed the 5' RACE reads using MiXCR and keeps one entry per CDR3 protein. The table has about 930,000 distinct CDR3 sequences, just under 30% seen once; the top ten hold roughly 10%. These records were also assigned to another study, of T cells of mothers and their children.

Sequencing was carried out using blood. The receptors shown here come from a woman aged 40 to 50 in good health. CDR3s include the opening cysteine and the closing phenylalanine or tryptophan. Fields, in order: V gene, clone size, D gene, J gene, CDR3 protein, CDR3 DNA. A D gene is named only where the DNA matches it firmly. Clone size is given for some rows only: seen once, a few or many times, or a class if the clone is expanded.

v_gene: TRBV12-3/TRBV12-4
abundance: .
d_gene: .
j_gene: TRBJ1-5
CDR3aa: CASSLQAYQPQHF
CDR3nt: TGTGCCAGCAGCTTACAGGCGTATCAGCCCCAGCATTTT

v_gene: TRBV7-6
abundance: .
d_gene: .
j_gene: TRBJ2-1
CDR3aa: CASSLDGESYNEQFF
CDR3nt: TGTGCCAGCAGCTTAGACGGGGAATCATACAATGAGCAGTTCTTC

v_gene: TRBV6-2/TRBV6-3
abundance: many
d_gene: .
j_gene: TRBJ1-5
CDR3aa: CASSLEDQPQHF
CDR3nt: TGTGCCAGCAGTTTAGAGGATCAGCCCCAGCATTTT

v_gene: TRBV20-1
abundance: .
d_gene: .
j_gene: TRBJ1-5
CDR3aa: CSARRPNQPQHF
CDR3nt: TGCAGTGCTAGGAGGCCGAATCAGCCCCAGCATTTT

v_gene: TRBV2
abundance: many
d_gene: .
j_gene: TRBJ2-5
CDR3aa: CASSEDYVWQYF
CDR3nt: TGTGCCAGCAGTGAGGACTACGTTTGGCAGTACTTC

v_gene: TRBV9
abundance: .
d_gene: TRBD1
j_gene: TRBJ1-2
CDR3aa: CASSVGDRGNYGYTF
CDR3nt: TGTGCCAGCAGCGTAGGGGACAGGGGTAATTATGGCTACACCTTC

v_gene: TRBV9
abundance: many
d_gene: .
j_gene: TRBJ1-2
CDR3aa: CASSVVPADGYTF
CDR3nt: TGTGCCAGCAGCGTAGTACCGGCAGATGGCTACACCTTC

v_gene: TRBV28
abundance: few
d_gene: TRBD1
j_gene: TRBJ1-4
CDR3aa: CASRLGQGFEKLFF
CDR3nt: TGTGCCAGCAGACTGGGACAGGGGTTCGAAAAACTGTTTTTT

v_gene: TRBV9
abundance: many
d_gene: TRBD2
j_gene: TRBJ2-7
CDR3aa: CASSVGGGSSEQYF
CDR3nt: TGTGCCAGCAGCGTAGGGGGAGGGTCTAGTGAGCAGTACTTC

v_gene: TRBV30
abundance: few
d_gene: .
j_gene: TRBJ2-7
CDR3aa: CAWRSRGSYEQYF
CDR3nt: TGTGCCTGGAGATCCAGGGGCTCCTACGAGCAGTACTTC

v_gene: TRBV28
abundance: many
d_gene: .
j_gene: TRBJ2-5
CDR3aa: CASSLTRRETQYF
CDR3nt: TGTGCCAGCAGCCTGACTAGAAGGGAGACCCAGTACTTC

v_gene: TRBV12-3/TRBV12-4
abundance: many
d_gene: TRBD1
j_gene: TRBJ2-5
CDR3aa: CASSTGQVAQETQYF
CDR3nt: TGTGCCAGCAGCACGGGACAGGTGGCTCAAGAGACCCAGTACTTC

v_gene: TRBV20-1
abundance: .
d_gene: .
j_gene: TRBJ1-1
CDR3aa: CSARRLSLTEAFF
CDR3nt: TGCAGTGCTAGGAGACTAAGCCTCACTGAAGCTTTCTTT

v_gene: TRBV3-1
abundance: .
d_gene: .
j_gene: TRBJ1-6
CDR3aa: CVSSEGSSYNSPLHF
CDR3nt: TGTGTCAGCAGCGAAGGGAGCTCCTATAATTCACCCCTCCACTTT

v_gene: TRBV20-1
abundance: .
d_gene: TRBD2
j_gene: TRBJ2-7
CDR3aa: CSARVASGIYEQYF
CDR3nt: TGCAGTGCTAGAGTGGCTAGCGGTATCTACGAGCAGTACTTC

v_gene: TRBV12-5
abundance: .
d_gene: .
j_gene: TRBJ2-7
CDR3aa: CASGLTTTTYNEQYF
CDR3nt: TGTGCTAGTGGTTTGACCACCACTACCTACAATGAGCAGTACTTC

v_gene: TRBV7-6
abundance: .
d_gene: .
j_gene: TRBJ2-1
CDR3aa: CASSLQGGTNEQFF
CDR3nt: TGTGCCAGCAGCTTACAGGGTGGTACGAATGAGCAGTTCTTC

v_gene: TRBV15
abundance: many
d_gene: TRBD1
j_gene: TRBJ2-3
CDR3aa: CATSPTGVSTDTQYF
CDR3nt: TGTGCCACCAGCCCGACAGGGGTTAGCACAGATACGCAGTATTTT

v_gene: TRBV20-1
abundance: .
d_gene: TRBD1
j_gene: TRBJ2-5
CDR3aa: CSASPTGRETQYF
CDR3nt: TGCAGTGCTAGTCCGACAGGGAGAGAGACCCAGTACTTC

v_gene: TRBV11-1
abundance: many
d_gene: .
j_gene: TRBJ2-5
CDR3aa: CASSLVGGSPQETQYF
CDR3nt: TGTGCCAGCAGCTTAGTTGGGGGAAGCCCCCAAGAGACCCAGTACTTC

v_gene: TRBV4-1
abundance: .
d_gene: TRBD1
j_gene: TRBJ2-3
CDR3aa: CASSQSPGQGTDTQYF
CDR3nt: TGCGCCAGCAGCCAGAGCCCGGGACAGGGCACAGATACGCAGTATTTT

v_gene: TRBV7-3
abundance: few
d_gene: TRBD1
j_gene: TRBJ1-1
CDR3aa: CASSADRGPNTEAFF
CDR3nt: TGTGCCAGCAGCGCAGACAGGGGGCCGAACACTGAAGCTTTCTTT

v_gene: TRBV6-2/TRBV6-3
abundance: few
d_gene: TRBD1
j_gene: TRBJ2-2
CDR3aa: CASSERSTGLPGELFF
CDR3nt: TGTGCCAGCAGCGAGCGTTCGACAGGGCTTCCCGGGGAGCTGTTTTTT

v_gene: TRBV2
abundance: few
d_gene: TRBD1
j_gene: TRBJ2-3
CDR3aa: CASTQGIRGQYF
CDR3nt: TGTGCCAGCACACAGGGGATTCGAGGGCAGTATTTT

v_gene: TRBV27
abundance: many
d_gene: .
j_gene: TRBJ1-6
CDR3aa: CASSPGRVNSPLHF
CDR3nt: TGTGCCAGCAGCCCTGGCAGGGTTAATTCACCCCTCCACTTT

v_gene: TRBV3-1
abundance: few
d_gene: .
j_gene: TRBJ1-5
CDR3aa: CASSQVGNQPQHF
CDR3nt: TGTGCCAGCAGCCAAGTTGGGAACCAGCCCCAGCATTTT

v_gene: TRBV6-5
abundance: many
d_gene: .
j_gene: TRBJ2-1
CDR3aa: CASSLLSSYNEQFF
CDR3nt: TGTGCCAGCAGTTTATTGAGCTCCTACAATGAGCAGTTCTTC

v_gene: TRBV7-9
abundance: many
d_gene: .
j_gene: TRBJ1-2
CDR3aa: CASSSGVGANGYTF
CDR3nt: TGTGCCAGCAGCTCTGGTGTGGGGGCGAATGGCTACACCTTC

v_gene: TRBV7-2
abundance: few
d_gene: .
j_gene: TRBJ1-2
CDR3aa: CASSLIGDYYGYTF
CDR3nt: TGTGCCAGCAGCTTAATCGGGGACTACTATGGCTACACCTTC

v_gene: TRBV6-6
abundance: few
d_gene: .
j_gene: TRBJ1-2
CDR3aa: CASTKAVRAGSYGYTF
CDR3nt: TGTGCCAGCACCAAAGCGGTCAGGGCGGGGAGCTATGGCTACACCTTC

v_gene: TRBV29-1
abundance: many
d_gene: TRBD1
j_gene: TRBJ2-1
CDR3aa: CSVTGTGPNEQFF
CDR3nt: TGCAGCGTAACCGGGACAGGGCCGAATGAGCAGTTCTTC

v_gene: TRBV20-1
abundance: many
d_gene: TRBD2
j_gene: TRBJ2-5
CDR3aa: CSARGGLAGPPEAQYF
CDR3nt: TGCAGTGCTAGAGGGGGACTAGCGGGGCCTCCAGAGGCCCAGTACTTC

v_gene: TRBV18
abundance: few
d_gene: TRBD1
j_gene: TRBJ1-4
CDR3aa: CANSKRQGSNEKLFF
CDR3nt: TGTGCCAACTCAAAAAGACAGGGTTCTAATGAAAAACTGTTTTTT

v_gene: TRBV5-5
abundance: .
d_gene: .
j_gene: TRBJ2-7
CDR3aa: CASSGGTRSSYEQYF
CDR3nt: TGTGCCAGCAGCGGAGGGACAAGGAGCTCCTACGAGCAGTACTTC

v_gene: TRBV7-8
abundance: .
d_gene: .
j_gene: TRBJ2-4
CDR3aa: CASSLYGSKNIQYF
CDR3nt: TGTGCCAGCAGCTTATACGGCTCCAAAAACATTCAGTACTTC

v_gene: TRBV4-3
abundance: .
d_gene: .
j_gene: TRBJ1-2
CDR3aa: CASSQDYWGGYTF
CDR3nt: TGCGCCAGCAGCCAAGATTACTGGGGTGGCTACACCTTC

v_gene: TRBV5-1
abundance: many
d_gene: TRBD1
j_gene: TRBJ2-7
CDR3aa: CASNPGQGPEQYF
CDR3nt: TGCGCCAGCAATCCGGGACAGGGCCCCGAGCAGTACTTC

v_gene: TRBV9
abundance: .
d_gene: .
j_gene: TRBJ2-3
CDR3aa: CASSVAGLPSTDTQYF
CDR3nt: TGTGCCAGCAGCGTTGCGGGACTTCCAAGCACAGATACGCAGTATTTT

v_gene: TRBV28
abundance: few
d_gene: TRBD2
j_gene: TRBJ2-4
CDR3aa: CASRSPPGGLDIQYF
CDR3nt: TGTGCCAGCAGATCTCCCCCGGGGGGGTTGGACATTCAGTACTTC

v_gene: TRBV4-1
abundance: .
d_gene: .
j_gene: TRBJ2-3
CDR3aa: CASSQDGLISTDTQYF
CDR3nt: TGCGCCAGCAGCCAAGATGGGTTGATCTCTACAGATACGCAGTATTTT

v_gene: TRBV5-1
abundance: .
d_gene: .
j_gene: TRBJ1-2
CDR3aa: CASSGQGSYDYTF
CDR3nt: TGCGCCAGCAGCGGTCAGGGGAGTTATGACTACACCTTC

v_gene: TRBV6-5
abundance: once
d_gene: .
j_gene: TRBJ1-1
CDR3aa: CASSYRIQVNTEAFF
CDR3nt: TGTGCCAGCAGTTACCGCATACAGGTGAACACCGAAGCTTTCTTT

v_gene: TRBV28
abundance: few
d_gene: .
j_gene: TRBJ1-2
CDR3aa: CASRTPSGYGYTF
CDR3nt: TGTGCCAGCAGGACCCCGTCAGGCTATGGCTACACCTTC

v_gene: TRBV20-1
abundance: .
d_gene: .
j_gene: TRBJ1-5
CDR3aa: CSARDPVWNQPQHF
CDR3nt: TGCAGTGCTAGAGATCCTGTCTGGAATCAGCCCCAGCATTTT

v_gene: TRBV3-1
abundance: .
d_gene: .
j_gene: TRBJ1-4
CDR3aa: CAGSQDRNGGKLFF
CDR3nt: TGTGCCGGCAGCCAAGATAGGAACGGGGGAAAACTGTTTTTT